Shown below are 7 T cell receptor beta chains from a single sample sequenced in a study of T cell changes during pregnancy in multiple sclerosis. The repertoire was sequenced with immunoSEQ multiplex PCR; TCRdb's copy has only in-frame clones and lacks some. The table records about 31,000 clones, roughly 88% of them present only once. Sequenced here: CD4+ T cells from peripheral blood mononuclear cells, sampled in the first trimester of pregnancy. These receptors originate from a female donor in good health, enrolled as a control in a pregnancy study.

The chain carries TRBV4-1 and TRBJ1-1; 7 bases map to TRBD1. Germline V gene sequence: CDR1 MGHRA, CDR2 YSYEKL. V lost 1 base, J lost 3 bases, and 8 bases stayed unmatched. The CDR3 totals 16 residues. The CDR3 DNA is TGCGCCAGCAGCCAAGGGACAGGAAGGTTCGACACTGAAGCTTTCTTT. Translating gives CASSQGTGRFDTEAFF.

This chain connects TRBV4-3 to TRBJ1-2, with D hard to call. Germline CDR1 reads LGHNA; CDR2 reads YSLEER. The V and J ends lost 4 bases and 3 bases respectively, with 9 bases between them. CDR3 size: 13 residues. CDR3 DNA: TGCGCCAGCAGCCCCAGCGGAGACTATGGCTACACCTTC. Its protein product is CASSPSGDYGYTF.

CDR3 sequence (DNA): TGTGCCAGCAGACGGCGCGGGGCCTATGGCTACACCTTC. It yields the protein CASRRRGAYGYTF. The chain has TRBV6-1 and TRBJ1-2; a weak D match, TRBD1 (5 bases). V was cut by 6 bases and J by 4 bases, with 12 bases left in between. CDR3 length: 13 amino acids. Germline V gives CDR1 MNHNS, CDR2 SASEGT.

The chain employs TRBV5-1 and TRBJ2-3, with D unclear. The CDR3 has 14 residues. The V end lost 4 bases, the J end lost 0 bases, and 9 bases lay between the germline ends. CDR1 SGHRS and CDR2 YFSETQ come from the germline V gene. The CDR3 region is CASSQALSTDTQYF. The CDR3 DNA is TGCGCCAGCAGCCAGGCACTGAGCACAGATACGCAGTATTTT.

In its sample, this clone was seen a few times. V gene TRBV30 combines with J gene TRBJ1-1; D may be TRBD1 (5 bases). The V end lost 1 base, the J end lost 1 base, and 7 bases lay between the germline ends. The germline V gene encodes CDR1 GTSNPN and CDR2 SVGIG (reference sequence). This CDR3 region has 13 residues. CDR3 in amino acids: CAWSATGNTEAFF. The CDR3 bases are TGTGCCTGGAGTGCCACAGGGAACACTGAAGCTTTCTTT.

The DNA of the CDR3 is TGTGCCAGCAGCTTACTTAGCAGTGACACTGAAGCTTTCTTT. Its protein is CASSLLSSDTEAFF. V is TRBV7-9 and J is TRBJ1-1, with unresolved D. Deletions cut 2 bases from V and 3 bases from J, with 10 bases between. This CDR3 is 14 amino acids long. The V gene's germline CDR1 is SEHNR and CDR2 FQNEAQ (reference sequence).

This clone showed up just once. The junction and the germline gene differ at one end; a read error may be behind it. This chain connects TRBV19 to TRBJ2-7, with TRBD2 as a possible D gene (6 bases). Germline lookup yields CDR1 LNHDA and CDR2 SQIVND (reference sequence). The CDR3 loop spans 13 amino acids. The CDR3 nucleotides read TGTGCCAGTAGTCGCCACGAAGAAGGGACTCAAGAATTC. Translation: CASSRHEEGTQEF.